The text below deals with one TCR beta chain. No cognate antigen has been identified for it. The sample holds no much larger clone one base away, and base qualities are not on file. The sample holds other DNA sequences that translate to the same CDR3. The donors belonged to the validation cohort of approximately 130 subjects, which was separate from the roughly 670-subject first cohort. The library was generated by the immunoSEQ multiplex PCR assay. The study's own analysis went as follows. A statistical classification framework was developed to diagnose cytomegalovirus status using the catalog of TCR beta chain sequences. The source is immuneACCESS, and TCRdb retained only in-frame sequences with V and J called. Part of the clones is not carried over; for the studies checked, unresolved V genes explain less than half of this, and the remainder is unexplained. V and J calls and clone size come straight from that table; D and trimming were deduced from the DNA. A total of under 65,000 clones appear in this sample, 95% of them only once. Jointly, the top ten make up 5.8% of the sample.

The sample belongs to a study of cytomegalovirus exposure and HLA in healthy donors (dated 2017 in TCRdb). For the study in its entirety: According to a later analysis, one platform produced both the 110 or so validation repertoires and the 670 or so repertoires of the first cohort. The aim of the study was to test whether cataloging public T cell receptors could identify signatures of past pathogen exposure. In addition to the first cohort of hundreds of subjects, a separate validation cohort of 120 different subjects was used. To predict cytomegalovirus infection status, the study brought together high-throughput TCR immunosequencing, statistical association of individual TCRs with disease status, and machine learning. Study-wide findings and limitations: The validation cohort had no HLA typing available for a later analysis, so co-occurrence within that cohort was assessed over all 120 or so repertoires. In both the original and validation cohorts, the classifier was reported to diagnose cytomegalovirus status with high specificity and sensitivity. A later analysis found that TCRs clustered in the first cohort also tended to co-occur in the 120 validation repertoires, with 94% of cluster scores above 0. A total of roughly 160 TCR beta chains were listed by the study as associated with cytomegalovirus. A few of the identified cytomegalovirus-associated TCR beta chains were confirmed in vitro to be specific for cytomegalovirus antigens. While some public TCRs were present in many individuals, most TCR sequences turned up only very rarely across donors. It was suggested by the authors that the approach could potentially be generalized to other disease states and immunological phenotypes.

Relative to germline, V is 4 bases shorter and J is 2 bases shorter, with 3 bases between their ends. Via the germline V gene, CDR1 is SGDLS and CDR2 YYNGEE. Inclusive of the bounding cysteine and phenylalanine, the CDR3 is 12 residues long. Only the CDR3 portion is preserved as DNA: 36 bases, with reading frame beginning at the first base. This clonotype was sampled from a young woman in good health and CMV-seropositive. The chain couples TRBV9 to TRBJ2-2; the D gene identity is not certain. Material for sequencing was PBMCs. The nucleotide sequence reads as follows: TGTGCCAGCAGCCCTAACACCGGGGAGCTGTTTTTT. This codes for CASSPNTGELFF.